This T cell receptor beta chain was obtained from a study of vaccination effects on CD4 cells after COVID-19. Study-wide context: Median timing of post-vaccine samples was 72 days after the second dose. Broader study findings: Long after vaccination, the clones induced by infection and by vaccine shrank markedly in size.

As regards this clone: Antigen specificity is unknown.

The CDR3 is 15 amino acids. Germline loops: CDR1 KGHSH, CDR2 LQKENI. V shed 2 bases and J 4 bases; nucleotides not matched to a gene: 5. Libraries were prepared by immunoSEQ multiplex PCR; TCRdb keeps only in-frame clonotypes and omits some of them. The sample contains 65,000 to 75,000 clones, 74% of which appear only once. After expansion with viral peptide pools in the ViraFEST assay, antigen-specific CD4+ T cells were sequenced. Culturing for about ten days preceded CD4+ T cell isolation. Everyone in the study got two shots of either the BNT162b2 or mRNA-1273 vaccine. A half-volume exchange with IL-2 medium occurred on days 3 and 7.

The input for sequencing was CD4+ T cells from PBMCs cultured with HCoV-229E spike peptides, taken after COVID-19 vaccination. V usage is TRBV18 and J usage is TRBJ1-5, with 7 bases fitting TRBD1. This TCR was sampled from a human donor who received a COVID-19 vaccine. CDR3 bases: TGTGCCAGCTCACCAAGTACAGGGGATAATCAGCCCCAGCATTTT. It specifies CASSPSTGDNQPQHF.